A single sample is the source of the 10 T cell receptor beta chains below, sequenced in a study of T cells after yellow fever vaccination. From the 5' RACE reads, TCRdb called clonotypes with MiXCR, one entry per CDR3 protein. The data show around 300,000 distinct CDR3 sequences, over 10% seen once. The material was CD4+ T cells sorted from PBMCs, obtained 45 days after the yellow fever booster vaccination. All receptors derive from a man between 25 and 39 years old who received the YFV17D yellow fever vaccine.

This chain connects TRBV21-1 to TRBJ2-3. TRBV21-1 is listed as a pseudogene. The CDR3 is made up of 12 amino acids. CDR3 in DNA: TGTGCCAGAAGGACGGTACGGCATACGCAGTATTTT. It yields the protein CARRTVRHTQYF.

The genes are TRBV7-9 and TRBJ2-4, with unresolved D. CDR1 and CDR2 from the germline V gene are SEHNR and FQNEAQ (reference sequence). V lost 8 bases and J lost 0, with 11 bases in between. The CDR3 sequence is 14 residues long. CDR3 sequence reads: CASCPHIAKNIQYF. The CDR3 bases are TGTGCCAGCTGCCCTCACATAGCCAAAAACATTCAGTACTTC.

CDR3 amino acids: CSVDTGYSTDTQYF. The CDR3 DNA follows: TGCAGCGTTGATACTGGGTACAGCACAGATACGCAGTATTTT. This rearrangement joins TRBV29-1 to TRBJ2-3; D unclear. Per the germline V gene, CDR1 is SQVTM and CDR2 is ANQGSEA. This CDR3 region has 14 residues. Trimming pared 3 bases from V and 0 bases from J, leaving 10 bases between.

This clonotype was seen a handful of times. The chain uses TRBV7-9 and TRBJ2-1; D is uncertain. Trimming left V 5 bases short and J 0 bases short, with 14 bases between. Looked up from germline, CDR1 is SEHNR and CDR2 is FQNEAQ (reference sequence). This CDR3 spans 16 amino acids. In nucleotides, the CDR3 is TGTGCCAGCAGCCCCGTGGTGGTTCGCTCCTACAATGAGCAGTTCTTC. Translated, it gives CASSPVVVRSYNEQFF.

This clonotype showed up many times. The chain combines TRBV5-5 with TRBJ2-3; 7 positions match TRBD1. The germline V gene has CDR1 SGHKS and CDR2 YYEKEE (reference sequence). Unmatched junction bases numbered 8, after V lost 4 bases and J lost 3 bases. The CDR3 is made up of 15 amino acids. This CDR3 is CASSLDRVRTDTQYF. Written as DNA, the CDR3 is TGTGCCAGCAGCCTAGACAGGGTTCGAACAGATACGCAGTATTTT.

This clonotype was observed a handful of times. The rearrangement links TRBV6-2 or TRBV6-3 to TRBJ2-7; 9 nucleotides line up with TRBD2. The V segment lost 0 bases and the J segment 4 bases; nucleotides outside the gene matches: 19. The CDR3 has 20 residues. The germline V gene encodes CDR1 MNHEY and CDR2 SVGEGT. The CDR3 sequence: CASSYSRTEEFSGRRYEQYF. CDR3 bases: TGTGCCAGCAGTTACTCACGGACCGAGGAATTTAGCGGGAGAAGGTACGAGCAGTACTTC.

Points on this clonotype: Given a much more abundant clone one base away, this may be a read error. This chain joins TRBV20-1 and TRBJ2-3, with 8 bases matching TRBD2. J gave up 2 bases and V 8 bases, and 15 bases lay outside the gene matches. There are 16 residues in the CDR3. Germline V gene data show CDR1 as DFQATT and CDR2 as SNEGSKA (reference sequence). CDR3 region: CSPRTSLVVTTDTQYF. The CDR3, as DNA: TGCAGTCCTCGGACTAGCTTGGTCGTCACCACAGATACGCAGTATTTT.

This clonotype was observed a handful of times. The CDR3 here is CASSHTLGGLNYGYTF. CDR3 bases: TGTGCCAGCAGTCATACCCTCGGGGGCTTAAACTATGGCTACACCTTC. The chain has TRBV27 and TRBJ1-2; D is perhaps TRBD1 (6 bases). The CDR3 spans 16 residues. Germline V gene lookup returns CDR1 MNHEY and CDR2 SMNVEV (reference sequence). Trimming pared 5 bases from V and 2 bases from J, leaving 18 bases between.

This clonotype was recorded a few times. The rearrangement uses TRBV2 and TRBJ2-3; D is possibly TRBD1 or TRBD2 (5 bases each). Between the trimmed V and J ends, which lost 3 bases and 6 bases, there was a span of 16 bases. The length of the CDR3 is 15 residues. The germline V gene encodes CDR1 SNHLY and CDR2 FYNNEI. The CDR3 protein is CASSEGVVSMDTQYF. CDR3 nucleotides: TGTGCCAGCAGTGAGGGGGTAGTCAGCATGGATACGCAGTATTTT.

This clonotype was detected only a few times. J is TRBJ2-7 and V is TRBV6-5; D gene ambiguous. CDR1 is MNHEY and CDR2 is SVGAGI in the germline V gene. The CDR3 loop spans 15 amino acids. The germline V and J ends were trimmed by 4 bases and 0 bases, with 13 bases remaining between them. CDR3 sequence reads: CASSSDWSPSYEQYF. Here the CDR3 DNA reads TGTGCCAGCAGTTCCGACTGGTCCCCCTCCTACGAGCAGTACTTC.